This T cell receptor beta chain was sequenced during a study of T cell clonality in common variable immunodeficiency. The CDR3 has 15 residues. Germline values: CDR1 SGHVT, CDR2 SQSDAQ. V was clipped by 7 bases and J by 5 bases; unmatched bases: 7. Regarding the study as a whole: Compared with controls, CVID subjects had fewer shared TCRbeta clones.

Generated by immunoSEQ multiplex PCR, the TCRdb table keeps only in-frame clones and is missing some. The sample offers around 60,000 clones and no singletons, the top ten holding less than 2%. The table lists this clone with many counts. Its antigen remains unidentified. Read data end 3 residues before the CDR3 end; the end is taken from the germline J gene. The chain couples TRBV7-4 to TRBJ1-6; 8 positions match TRBD1. Source material: peripheral blood mononuclear cells. The receptor was isolated from a person aged 18-70 years in good health. This CDR3 reads CASNWTGPHNSPLHF. The sequenced CDR3 bases are TGTGCCAGCAACTGGACAGGGCCGCATAATTCACCC.